This TCR beta chain was profiled in a study of OX40 agonist ivuxolimab in advanced cancers. The CDR3 sequence is 14 residues long. The V and J ends lost 4 bases and 5 bases, in that order; junction bases with no gene match: 5. CDR1 and CDR2 (germline): MGHRA, YSYEKL. Only in-frame clones appear in the TCRdb table, and some are missing; sequencing was by immunoSEQ multiplex PCR. The repertoire holds some 70,000 clones, with 75% to 90% as singletons. This rearrangement joins TRBV4-1 to TRBJ1-5, with 7 bases fitting TRBD1. This clonotype was sampled from an adult with an advanced solid tumor such as melanoma, head and neck, liver or kidney cancer. The sequences come from CD4+ or CD8+ T cells sorted from blood, collected in a trial of the OX40 agonist ivuxolimab. The CDR3 protein is CASSLRQGDQPQHF. As DNA, the CDR3 is TGCGCCAGCAGCCTCCGACAGGGTGATCAGCCCCAGCATTTT.